Presented here are 29 T cell receptor beta chains from one specimen sequenced in a study of T cells in Graves' hyperthyroidism and ophthalmopathy. Using RNA transcripts as the source, TCR beta CDR3 regions were amplified. HTBI primers were the set used in a first-round RT-PCR of the TCR CDR3. TCRdb re-derived calls from the multiplex PCR reads in MiXCR, one entry per CDR3 protein. The sample lists hundreds of thousands of distinct CDR3 sequences, 18% seen once, with approximately 15% in the top ten. The source material was blood. The receptors come from a woman between 45 and 65 years old with Graves' hyperthyroidism that later progressed to Graves' ophthalmopathy.

In this sample, this clonotype turned up many times. The chain uses TRBV2 and TRBJ1-4; D gene uncertain. Trimming cost V 5 bases and J 4 bases, with 20 bases left between them. Germline V CDR1 and CDR2: SNHLY, FYNNEI. The CDR3 is made up of 17 amino acids. The CDR3 nucleotides read TGTGCCAGCAGTTGGGAGACCGAAGTAGGAATTAATGAAAAACTGTTTTTT. Protein sequence: CASSWETEVGINEKLFF. Together with reference TRBV2 and TRBJ1-4, the CDR3 gives the full variable domain: EPEVTQTPSHQVTQMGQEVILRCVPISNHLYFYWYRQILGQKVEFLVSFYNNEISEKSEIFDDQFSVERPDGSNFTLKIRSTKLEDSAMYFCASSWETEVGINEKLFFGSGTQLSVL.

As regards this clonotype: The junction and the germline gene differ at one end; a read error may be behind it. The rearrangement links TRBV12-3 or TRBV12-4 to TRBJ2-6; 7 bases align to TRBD1. The CDR3 sequence is 16 residues long. CDR3: CASTAPDRVGANILTF. The CDR3 DNA sequence: TGTGCCAGCACAGCACCCGACAGGGTTGGGGCCAACATCCTGACTTTC.

The table lists this clonotype with many counts. The J gene is TRBJ1-1, the V gene TRBV3-1, with 10 positions matching TRBD1. The junction had 10 bases not matched to a gene; V was cut back by 2 bases and J by 1 base. Germline CDR1 is LGHDT and CDR2 is YNNKEL (reference sequence). This CDR3 spans 18 amino acids. CDR3 in amino acids: CASSQRPGTGVQNTEAFF. As DNA, the CDR3 is TGTGCCAGCAGCCAACGACCCGGGACAGGGGTTCAGAACACTGAAGCTTTCTTT. The full variable domain, rest sourced from reference TRBV3-1 and TRBJ1-1, is DTAVSQTPKYLVTQMGNDKSIKCEQNLGHDTMYWYKQDSKKFLKIMFSYNNKELIINETVPNRFSPKSPDKAHLNLHINSLELGDSAVYFCASSQRPGTGVQNTEAFFGQGTRLTVV.

This clonotype has more than one count but fewer than ten. The J gene is TRBJ1-3, the V gene TRBV9; no firm D call. This CDR3 comprises 15 residues. Germline values: CDR1 SGDLS, CDR2 YYNGEE. The ends were cut back, 3 bases at V and 4 bases at J, with 14 bases in the middle. Here the CDR3 reads CASSERVTLGNTIYF. DNA for the CDR3: TGTGCCAGCAGCGAGAGGGTTACTCTCGGAAACACCATATATTTT.

V gene TRBV5-1 combines with J gene TRBJ2-3; 11 bases are a match to TRBD2. CDR3 length: 15 residues. J gave up 4 bases and V 5 bases, and 6 bases lay outside the gene matches. Germline V lookup: CDR1 SGHRS, CDR2 YFSETQ. The CDR3 reads CASSPGLAESDTQYF. The CDR3 DNA follows: TGCGCCAGCAGTCCGGGACTAGCGGAATCAGATACGCAGTATTTT. The full variable domain, completed using reference TRBV5-1 and TRBJ2-3, is KAGVTQTPRYLIKTRGQQVTLSCSPISGHRSVSWYQQTPGQGLQFLFEYFSETQRNKGNFPGRFSGRQFSNSRSEMNVSTLELGDSALYLCASSPGLAESDTQYFGPGTRLTVL.

This clonotype was seen a handful of times. V gene TRBV5-1 combines with J gene TRBJ2-1; TRBD1 agrees at 10 bases. The V gene's germline CDR1 is SGHRS and CDR2 YFSETQ. Unmatched junction bases numbered 8, after V lost 4 bases and J lost 4 bases. The CDR3 totals 16 residues. In nucleotides, the CDR3 is TGCGCCAGCAGCGGCGTGGACAGGGGGTCGTACAATGAGCAGTTCTTC. As protein: CASSGVDRGSYNEQFF.

The CDR3 is CAISSAGQGATEAFF. CDR3 sequence (DNA): TGTGCCATCAGTTCAGCGGGACAGGGGGCCACTGAAGCTTTCTTT. The chain has TRBV10-3 and TRBJ1-1; 12 bases are a match to TRBD1. Germline V CDR1 and CDR2: ENHRY, SYGVKD. This CDR3 comprises 15 residues. J was trimmed by 4 bases and V by 5 bases; bases with no gene match: 5.

The chain uses TRBV5-1 and TRBJ1-4; D not resolved. CDR1 SGHRS and CDR2 YFSETQ come from the germline V gene. The V end lost 0 bases, the J end lost 8 bases, and 8 bases lay between the germline ends. The CDR3 has 13 amino acids. The chain's CDR3 is CASSLDSWEKLFF. The CDR3 coding sequence is TGCGCCAGCAGCTTGGACAGTTGGGAAAAACTGTTTTTT.

The chain carries TRBV7-9 and TRBJ1-2; D is uncertain. Germline CDR1 SEHNR, CDR2 FQNEAQ (reference sequence). The CDR3 loop spans 14 amino acids. Deletions cut 2 bases from V and 0 bases from J, with 7 bases between. The DNA of the CDR3 is TGTGCCAGCAGCTTAAACGATGCTAACTATGGCTACACCTTC. It codes for CASSLNDANYGYTF.

This clonotype appeared a few times. CDR3: CASSPRGTANTGELFF. CDR3 bases: TGTGCCAGCTCACCTCGGGGGACGGCGAACACCGGGGAGCTGTTTTTT. This sequence joins TRBV18 and TRBJ2-2, with D perhaps TRBD2 (6 bases). Germline CDR1 is KGHSH and CDR2 is LQKENI. The CDR3 runs 16 residues. V was cut by 3 bases and J by 0 bases, with 11 bases left in between.

CDR3 nucleotides: TGCAGTGCTAGAGATGTGGTGCAGGTTGAGTCACCCCTCCACTTT. Amino acids: CSARDVVQVESPLHF. The chain recombines TRBV20-1 with TRBJ1-6; D uncertain. The CDR3 spans 15 residues. The V gene's germline CDR1 is DFQATT and CDR2 SNEGSKA (reference sequence). V was trimmed by 0 bases and J by 10 bases, leaving 16 bases between them.

The table lists this clonotype with many counts. The chain combines TRBV7-8 with TRBJ2-7, with D perhaps being TRBD1 or TRBD2 (5 bases each). This CDR3 region has 14 residues. Germline values: CDR1 SGHVS, CDR2 FQNEAQ. V lost 3 bases and J 4 bases, leaving 13 bases between the germline ends. For the CDR3, the DNA is TGTGCCAGCAGCTTGCGGACAATAGCGTACGAGCAGTACTTC. This gives the protein CASSLRTIAYEQYF.

This clonotype was counted at least ten times. J is TRBJ1-5 and V is TRBV2; 11 bases are a match to TRBD1. The junction had 9 bases not matched to a gene; V was cut back by 3 bases and J by 5 bases. Germline V CDR1 and CDR2: SNHLY, FYNNEI. There are 17 residues in the CDR3. The CDR3 nucleotides read TGTGCCAGCAGTGACCCTAGGACAGGGGGCGCCTATCAGCCCCAGCATTTT. As protein: CASSDPRTGGAYQPQHF.

This clonotype was recorded only once. This may come from a read error, since a much larger clone is one base off. The V gene is TRBV4-1, the J gene TRBJ2-7; no definite D call. Germline CDR1 reads MGHRA; CDR2 reads YSYEKL. This CDR3 has 14 residues. Trimming stripped 0 bases from V and 8 bases from J, with 14 bases between. CDR3 residues: CASSQDISRGKQYF. CDR3 coding DNA: TGCGCCAGCAGCCAAGACATCAGCCGAGGCAAGCAGTACTTC.

In its sample, this clonotype was seen once. The chain combines TRBV9 with TRBJ1-6; D is unclear. V was cut by 0 bases and J by 7 bases, with 5 bases left in between. The CDR3 length is 13 residues. Germline V gene data show CDR1 as SGDLS and CDR2 as YYNGEE. CDR3 amino acids: CASSVEENSPLHF. CDR3 coding DNA: TGTGCCAGCAGCGTAGAGGAGAATTCACCCCTCCACTTT.

This clonotype appeared a few times. V and J are TRBV7-8 and TRBJ2-2; the D gene is possibly TRBD1 (5 bases). The CDR3 has 14 amino acids. V was cut by 4 bases and J by 6 bases, with 12 bases left in between. The germline V gene has CDR1 SGHVS and CDR2 FQNEAQ. CDR3 amino acids: CASSSRVWSGELFF. The CDR3 DNA follows: TGTGCCAGCAGCTCCAGGGTATGGTCCGGGGAGCTGTTTTTT.

The sample holds many counts of this clonotype. V is TRBV2 and J is TRBJ2-5, with a tentative D call TRBD2 (5 bases). Germline V gene data show CDR1 as SNHLY and CDR2 as FYNNEI. Trimming took 6 bases from V and 2 from J, leaving 13 bases between them. The CDR3 runs to 14 residues. Here the CDR3 reads CASRKGGGQETQYF. Written as DNA, the CDR3 is TGTGCCAGCAGAAAAGGAGGCGGACAAGAGACCCAGTACTTC.

This chain joins TRBV6-5 and TRBJ2-3, with a possible D match to TRBD1 (6 bases). This CDR3 contains 14 residues. The V gene's germline CDR1 is MNHEY and CDR2 SVGAGI. Deletions cut 4 bases from V and 6 bases from J, with 14 bases between. CDR3 DNA: TGTGCCAGCAGTTTCCTCAACAGGGTGGATACGCAGTATTTT. Its translation: CASSFLNRVDTQYF.

This clonotype has ten or more counts. The rearrangement uses TRBV20-1 and TRBJ2-7, with D possibly matching TRBD2 (5 bases). Germline values: CDR1 DFQATT, CDR2 SNEGSKA (reference sequence). The V gene lost 4 bases and the J gene lost 1 base, with 20 bases spanning the gap. The CDR3 sequence is 16 residues long. The CDR3 here is CSANSLRVKGSYEQYF. CDR3 in DNA: TGCAGTGCTAATTCCCTGCGGGTAAAAGGATCCTACGAGCAGTACTTC.

This clonotype was recorded a few times. This chain uses TRBV10-3 with TRBJ2-7, with 7 nucleotides matching TRBD1. V lost 2 bases and J lost 6; bases outside the gene matches: 1. Germline CDR1 and CDR2: ENHRY and SYGVKD. This CDR3 spans 12 amino acids. CDR3 nucleotides: TGTGCCATCAGTGAGAAGGGGGCCGAGCAGTACTTC. Translation gives CAISEKGAEQYF.

This chain's CDR3 is CASSSINQAVETQYF. For the CDR3, the DNA is TGTGCCAGCAGCTCCATAAACCAGGCGGTGGAGACCCAGTACTTC. The chain combines TRBV5-4 with TRBJ2-5; D call uncertain. CDR3 length equals 15 residues. Trimming removed 3 bases at V and 5 bases at J, with 17 bases between. Germline CDR1 is SGHNT and CDR2 is YYREEE (reference sequence).

V is TRBV19 and J is TRBJ1-1, with 9 bases fitting TRBD1. This CDR3 spans 16 amino acids. The V gene end was trimmed by 3 bases and the J gene end by 4 bases; junction bases not matched to a gene: 9. The germline CDR1 and CDR2 sequences are LNHDA and SQIVND (reference sequence). The CDR3, as DNA: TGTGCCAGTAGTATGCGACAGGGGGTTTTTATCACTGAAGCTTTCTTT. The encoded protein is CASSMRQGVFITEAFF.

At least ten counts were recorded for this clonotype. The chain combines TRBV3-1 with TRBJ1-5, with D possibly matching TRBD1 (5 bases). The CDR3 is 11 residues long. The germline gives CDR1 LGHDT, CDR2 YNNKEL (reference sequence). Trimming removed 1 base at V and 11 bases at J, with 6 bases between. CDR3 coding DNA: TGTGCCAGCAGCCAAGGGGGGGCCCAGCATTTT. The encoded protein is CASSQGGAQHF.

V usage is TRBV3-1 and J usage is TRBJ1-1; D possibly corresponds to TRBD1 (6 bases). Trimming took 1 base from V and 6 from J, leaving 15 bases between them. Germline loops: CDR1 LGHDT, CDR2 YNNKEL (reference sequence). CDR3 size: 15 residues. The CDR3 protein is CASSQGIGGIAEAFF. The CDR3 DNA sequence: TGTGCCAGCAGCCAAGGTATAGGGGGTATAGCTGAAGCTTTCTTT. The entire variable domain, with the rest obtained from reference TRBV3-1 and TRBJ1-1, is as follows: DTAVSQTPKYLVTQMGNDKSIKCEQNLGHDTMYWYKQDSKKFLKIMFSYNNKELIINETVPNRFSPKSPDKAHLNLHINSLELGDSAVYFCASSQGIGGIAEAFFGQGTRLTVV.

This clonotype occurred a few times. The V gene is TRBV6-1, the J gene TRBJ2-1; D ambiguous. The length of the CDR3 is 15 residues. CDR1 MNHNS and CDR2 SASEGT come from the germline V gene. Trimming took off 6 bases at V and 4 bases at J, with 16 bases between the two ends. The CDR3: CASSTSALTYNEQFF. CDR3 nucleotides: TGTGCCAGCAGCACCTCGGCACTTACATACAATGAGCAGTTCTTC.

The gene calls are TRBV28 and TRBJ1-6; D is possibly TRBD1 (6 bases). Germline loops: CDR1 MDHEN, CDR2 SYDVKM. The CDR3 spans 14 residues. The ends were cut back, 6 bases at V and 9 bases at J, with 15 bases in the middle. This CDR3 is CASRYTGTSSPLHF. In DNA form, the CDR3 reads TGTGCCAGCAGATATACAGGGACGTCTTCACCCCTCCACTTT.

The rearrangement uses TRBV18 and TRBJ2-5; weak D call: TRBD2 (5 bases). There are 15 residues in the CDR3. In germline, CDR1 is KGHSH, CDR2 LQKENI. V lost 2 bases and J lost 9, with 19 bases in between. The DNA for the CDR3 is TGTGCCAGCTCACCAAACATTAGGGCTCAGGAGGCCCAGTACTTC. This codes for CASSPNIRAQEAQYF. Based on the CDR3 plus reference TRBV18 and TRBJ2-5, the full variable domain is NAGVMQNPRHLVRRRGQEARLRCSPMKGHSHVYWYRQLPEEGLKFMVYLQKENIIDESGMPKERFSAEFPKEGPSILRIQQVVRGDSAAYFCASSPNIRAQEAQYFGPGTRLLVL.

This clonotype was seen ten or more times. This chain joins TRBV3-1 and TRBJ2-3; weak D call: TRBD2 (6 bases). This CDR3 spans 13 amino acids. The germline V gene has CDR1 LGHDT and CDR2 YNNKEL (reference sequence). Trimming took 10 bases from V and 5 from J, leaving 16 bases between them. In DNA, the CDR3 is TGTGCCACCTCGGAGGGGATGGGAGATACGCAGTATTTT. This encodes CATSEGMGDTQYF.

This clonotype was counted at least ten times. The CDR3 DNA follows: TGTGCCAGCAGCCAACCTGGACTAGCGGGGGGTTGGGATGAGCAGTTCTTC. Translation gives CASSQPGLAGGWDEQFF. The rearrangement uses TRBV3-1 and TRBJ2-1; TRBD2 matches 14 bases. CDR1 is LGHDT, CDR2 YNNKEL, per germline (reference sequence). There are 17 residues in the CDR3. V lost 2 bases to trimming and J lost 8 bases; unmatched junction nucleotides: 8.